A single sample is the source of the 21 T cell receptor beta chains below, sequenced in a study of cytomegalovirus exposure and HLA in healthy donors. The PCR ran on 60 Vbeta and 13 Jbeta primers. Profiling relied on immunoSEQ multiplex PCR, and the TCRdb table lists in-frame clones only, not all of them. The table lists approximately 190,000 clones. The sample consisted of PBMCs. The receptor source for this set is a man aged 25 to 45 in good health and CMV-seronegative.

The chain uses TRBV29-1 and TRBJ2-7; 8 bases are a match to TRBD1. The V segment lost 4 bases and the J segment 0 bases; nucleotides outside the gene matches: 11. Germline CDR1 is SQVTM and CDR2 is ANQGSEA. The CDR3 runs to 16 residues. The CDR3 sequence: CSVAGQGLLSSYEQYF. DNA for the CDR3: TGCAGCGTTGCTGGACAGGGCCTACTGAGCTCCTACGAGCAGTACTTC.

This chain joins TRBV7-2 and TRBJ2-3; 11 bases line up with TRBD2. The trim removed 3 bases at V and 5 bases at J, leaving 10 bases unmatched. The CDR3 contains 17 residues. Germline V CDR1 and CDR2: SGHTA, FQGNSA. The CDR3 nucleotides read TGTGCCAGCAGCTTCATTTCTAGCGGGGGGCCAGTAGATACGCAGTATTTT. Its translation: CASSFISSGGPVDTQYF. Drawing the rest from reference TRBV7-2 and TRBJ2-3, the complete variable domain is GAGVSQSPSNKVTEKGKDVELRCDPISGHTALYWYRQSLGQGLEFLIYFQGNSAPDKSGLPSDRFSAERTGGSVSTLTIQRTQQEDSAVYLCASSFISSGGPVDTQYFGPGTRLTVL.

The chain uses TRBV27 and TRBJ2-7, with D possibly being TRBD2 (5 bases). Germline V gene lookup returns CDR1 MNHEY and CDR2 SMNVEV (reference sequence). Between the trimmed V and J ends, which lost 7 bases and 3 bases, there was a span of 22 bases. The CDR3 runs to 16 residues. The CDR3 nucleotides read TGTGCCAGCACCCCCCGTGCTGGAACAGCGGACTACGAGCAGTACTTC. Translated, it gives CASTPRAGTADYEQYF.

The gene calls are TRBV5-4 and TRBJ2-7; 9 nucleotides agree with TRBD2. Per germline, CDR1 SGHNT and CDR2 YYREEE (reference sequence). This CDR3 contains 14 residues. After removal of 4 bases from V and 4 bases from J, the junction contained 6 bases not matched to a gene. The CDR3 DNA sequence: TGTGCCAGCAGCGCGACTAGCGGACTTTACGAGCAGTACTTC. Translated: CASSATSGLYEQYF.

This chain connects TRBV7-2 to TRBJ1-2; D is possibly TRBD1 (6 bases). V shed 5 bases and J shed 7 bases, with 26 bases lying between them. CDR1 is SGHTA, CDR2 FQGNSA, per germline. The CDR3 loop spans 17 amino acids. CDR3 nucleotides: TGTGCCAGCAGCCAAATTTGGACAGAGACCGCCGTTGGTGGCTACACCTTC. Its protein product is CASSQIWTETAVGGYTF.

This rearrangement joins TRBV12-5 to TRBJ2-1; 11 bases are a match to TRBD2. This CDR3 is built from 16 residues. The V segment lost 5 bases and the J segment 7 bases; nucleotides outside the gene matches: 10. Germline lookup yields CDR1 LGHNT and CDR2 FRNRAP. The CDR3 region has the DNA TGTGCTAGTGGTGGGGTAGCGGGGGGGGAACCTAATGAGCAGTTCTTC. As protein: CASGGVAGGEPNEQFF.

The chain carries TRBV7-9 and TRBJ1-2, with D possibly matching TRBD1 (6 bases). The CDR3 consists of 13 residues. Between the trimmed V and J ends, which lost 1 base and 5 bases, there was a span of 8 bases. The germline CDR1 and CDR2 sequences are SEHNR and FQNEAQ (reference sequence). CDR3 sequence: CASSLGTVYGYTF. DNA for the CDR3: TGTGCCAGCAGCTTAGGGACAGTTTATGGCTACACCTTC. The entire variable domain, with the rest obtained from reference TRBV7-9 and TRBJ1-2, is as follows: DTGVSQNPRHKITKRGQNVTFRCDPISEHNRLYWYRQTLGQGPEFLTYFQNEAQLEKSRLLSDRFSAERPKGSFSTLEIQRTEQGDSAMYLCASSLGTVYGYTFGSGTRLTVV.

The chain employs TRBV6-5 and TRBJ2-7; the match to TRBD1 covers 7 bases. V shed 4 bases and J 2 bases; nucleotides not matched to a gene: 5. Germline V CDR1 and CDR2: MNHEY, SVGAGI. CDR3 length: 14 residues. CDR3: CASSFRDRTYEQYF. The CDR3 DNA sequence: TGTGCCAGCAGTTTCCGGGACAGAACCTACGAGCAGTACTTC.

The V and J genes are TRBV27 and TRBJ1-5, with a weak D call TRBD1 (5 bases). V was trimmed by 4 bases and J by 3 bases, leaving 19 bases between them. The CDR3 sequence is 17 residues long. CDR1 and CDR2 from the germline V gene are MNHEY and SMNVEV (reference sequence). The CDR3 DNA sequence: TGTGCCAGCAGTTCCCCGGGTGGTGGCAGGGTCAATCAGCCCCAGCATTTT. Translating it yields CASSSPGGGRVNQPQHF.

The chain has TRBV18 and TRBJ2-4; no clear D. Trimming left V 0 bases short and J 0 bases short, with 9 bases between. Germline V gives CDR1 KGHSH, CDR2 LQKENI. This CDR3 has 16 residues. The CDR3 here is CASSPPGSSAKNIQYF. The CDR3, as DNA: TGTGCCAGCTCACCACCGGGCAGCTCAGCCAAAAACATTCAGTACTTC. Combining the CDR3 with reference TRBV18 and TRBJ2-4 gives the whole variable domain NAGVMQNPRHLVRRRGQEARLRCSPMKGHSHVYWYRQLPEEGLKFMVYLQKENIIDESGMPKERFSAEFPKEGPSILRIQQVVRGDSAAYFCASSPPGSSAKNIQYFGAGTRLSVL.

This CDR3 reads CASSPRQDLREQYF. As DNA, the CDR3 is TGTGCCAGCAGTCCCAGACAGGATCTGCGGGAGCAGTACTTC. The gene calls are TRBV27 and TRBJ2-7, with TRBD1 as a possible D gene (6 bases). Trimming took 5 bases from V and 7 from J, leaving 18 bases between them. The V gene's germline CDR1 is MNHEY and CDR2 SMNVEV (reference sequence). The length of the CDR3 is 14 residues.

CDR3 sequence (DNA): TGCGCCAGCAGCCCCACAGGTTACAATGAGCAGTTCTTC. It specifies CASSPTGYNEQFF. The chain couples TRBV5-1 to TRBJ2-1; D is perhaps TRBD1 (5 bases). V lost 4 bases, J lost 4 bases, and 9 bases lay in between. CDR1 is SGHRS, CDR2 YFSETQ, per germline. The CDR3 is made up of 13 amino acids. The whole variable domain, filled in from reference TRBV5-1 and TRBJ2-1, reads KAGVTQTPRYLIKTRGQQVTLSCSPISGHRSVSWYQQTPGQGLQFLFEYFSETQRNKGNFPGRFSGRQFSNSRSEMNVSTLELGDSALYLCASSPTGYNEQFFGPGTRLTVL.

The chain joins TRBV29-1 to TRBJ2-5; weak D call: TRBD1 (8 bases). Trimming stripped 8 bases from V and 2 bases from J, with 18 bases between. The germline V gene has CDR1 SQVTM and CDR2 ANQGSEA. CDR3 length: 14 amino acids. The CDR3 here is CSFLGQGGQETQYF. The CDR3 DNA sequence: TGCAGCTTCCTTGGACAGGGAGGGCAAGAGACCCAGTACTTC.

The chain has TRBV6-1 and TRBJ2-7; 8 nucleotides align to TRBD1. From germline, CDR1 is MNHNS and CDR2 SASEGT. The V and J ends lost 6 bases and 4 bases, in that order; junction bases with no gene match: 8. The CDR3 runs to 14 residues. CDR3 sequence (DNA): TGTGCCAGCAGGACCCCGGACAGGGCTTACGAGCAGTACTTC. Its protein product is CASRTPDRAYEQYF.

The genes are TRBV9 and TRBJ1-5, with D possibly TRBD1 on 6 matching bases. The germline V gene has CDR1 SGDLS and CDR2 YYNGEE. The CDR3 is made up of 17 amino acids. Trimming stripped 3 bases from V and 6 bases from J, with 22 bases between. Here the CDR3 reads CASSESPDRKGGQPQHF. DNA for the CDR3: TGTGCCAGCAGCGAGAGCCCTGACAGGAAAGGAGGTCAGCCCCAGCATTTT. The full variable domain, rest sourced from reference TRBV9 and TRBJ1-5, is DSGVTQTPKHLITATGQRVTLRCSPRSGDLSVYWYQQSLDQGLQFLIQYYNGEERAKGNILERFSAQQFPDLHSELNLSSLELGDSALYFCASSESPDRKGGQPQHFGDGTRLSIL.

The DNA for the CDR3 is TGCGCCAGCAGCTTAGGGGTCCCCAGCAATCAGCCCCAGCATTTT. Residues: CASSLGVPSNQPQHF. The rearrangement joins TRBV5-1 to TRBJ1-5; a weak D match, TRBD1 (5 bases). The germline V gene has CDR1 SGHRS and CDR2 YFSETQ. The CDR3 is 15 residues long. V was trimmed by 2 bases and J by 1 base, leaving 10 bases between them. Variable domain in full (rest from reference TRBV5-1 and TRBJ1-5): KAGVTQTPRYLIKTRGQQVTLSCSPISGHRSVSWYQQTPGQGLQFLFEYFSETQRNKGNFPGRFSGRQFSNSRSEMNVSTLELGDSALYLCASSLGVPSNQPQHFGDGTRLSIL.

The CDR3 sequence is CASSPSKGLASYEQYF. CDR3 nucleotide sequence: TGTGCCAGCAGCCCAAGCAAGGGGTTAGCTTCCTACGAGCAGTACTTC. This chain uses TRBV4-2 with TRBJ2-7, with D possibly matching TRBD1 (5 bases). CDR1 LGHNA and CDR2 YNFKEQ come from the germline V gene. Trimming took off 4 bases at V and 1 base at J, with 17 bases between the two ends. This CDR3 is 16 amino acids long.

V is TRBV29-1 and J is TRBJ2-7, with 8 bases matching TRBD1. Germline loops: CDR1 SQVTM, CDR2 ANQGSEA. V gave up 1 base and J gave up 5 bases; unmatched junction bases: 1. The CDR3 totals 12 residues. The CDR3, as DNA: TGCAGCGTTGAAGGACAGGGGAACGAGCAGTACTTC. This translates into CSVEGQGNEQYF.

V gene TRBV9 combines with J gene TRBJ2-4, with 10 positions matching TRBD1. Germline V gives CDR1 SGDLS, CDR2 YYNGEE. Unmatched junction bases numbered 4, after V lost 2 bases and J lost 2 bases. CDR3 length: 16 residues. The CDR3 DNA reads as TGTGCCAGCAGCGTCGGGACAGGGGAACCCAAAAACATTCAGTACTTC. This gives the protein CASSVGTGEPKNIQYF. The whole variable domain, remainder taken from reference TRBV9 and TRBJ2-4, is DSGVTQTPKHLITATGQRVTLRCSPRSGDLSVYWYQQSLDQGLQFLIQYYNGEERAKGNILERFSAQQFPDLHSELNLSSLELGDSALYFCASSVGTGEPKNIQYFGAGTRLSVL.

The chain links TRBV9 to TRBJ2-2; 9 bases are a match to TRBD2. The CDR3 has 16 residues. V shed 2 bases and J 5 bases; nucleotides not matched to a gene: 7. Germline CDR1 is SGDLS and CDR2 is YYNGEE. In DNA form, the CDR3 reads TGTGCCAGCAGCGTCGGCGGGACTAGCAGTACCGGGGAGCTGTTTTTT. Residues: CASSVGGTSSTGELFF.

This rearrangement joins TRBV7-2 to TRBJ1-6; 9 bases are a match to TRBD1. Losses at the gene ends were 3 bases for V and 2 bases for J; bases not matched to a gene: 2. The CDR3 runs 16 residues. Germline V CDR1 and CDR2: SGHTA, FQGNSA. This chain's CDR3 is CASSLTGGTYNSPLHF. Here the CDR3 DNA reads TGTGCCAGCAGCTTGACAGGGGGGACCTATAATTCACCCCTCCACTTT.